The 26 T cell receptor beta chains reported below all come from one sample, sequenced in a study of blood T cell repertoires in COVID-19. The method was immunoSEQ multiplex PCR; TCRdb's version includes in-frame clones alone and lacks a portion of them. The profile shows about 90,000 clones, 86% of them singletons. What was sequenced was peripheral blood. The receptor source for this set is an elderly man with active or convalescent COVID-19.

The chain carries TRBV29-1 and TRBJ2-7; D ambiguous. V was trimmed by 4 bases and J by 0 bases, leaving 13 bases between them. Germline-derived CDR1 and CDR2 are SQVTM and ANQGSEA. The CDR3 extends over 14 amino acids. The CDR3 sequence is CSVGNSLSSYEQYF. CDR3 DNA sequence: TGCAGCGTTGGCAACAGCCTGAGCTCCTACGAGCAGTACTTC.

CDR3 nucleotide sequence: TGTGCCAGCAGTCCCCCGACAGCACAGGGTGGCTACACCTTC. The encoded protein is CASSPPTAQGGYTF. The chain is built from TRBV28 and TRBJ1-2; D might be TRBD1 (6 bases). V was clipped by 5 bases and J by 7 bases, with 17 bases between them. Germline V gene data show CDR1 as MDHEN and CDR2 as SYDVKM. This CDR3 contains 14 residues.

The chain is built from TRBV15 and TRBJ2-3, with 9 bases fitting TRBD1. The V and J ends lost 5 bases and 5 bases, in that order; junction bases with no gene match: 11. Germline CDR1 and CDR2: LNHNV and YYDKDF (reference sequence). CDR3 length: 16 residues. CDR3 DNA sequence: TGTGCCACCAGCCGTTGGGACAGGGAAAGTCAAGATACGCAGTATTTT. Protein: CATSRWDRESQDTQYF. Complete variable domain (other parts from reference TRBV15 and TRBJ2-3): DAMVIQNPRYQVTQFGKPVTLSCSQTLNHNVMYWYQQKSSQAPKLLFHYYDKDFNNEADTPDNFQSRRPNTSFCFLDIRSPGLGDTAMYLCATSRWDRESQDTQYFGPGTRLTVL.

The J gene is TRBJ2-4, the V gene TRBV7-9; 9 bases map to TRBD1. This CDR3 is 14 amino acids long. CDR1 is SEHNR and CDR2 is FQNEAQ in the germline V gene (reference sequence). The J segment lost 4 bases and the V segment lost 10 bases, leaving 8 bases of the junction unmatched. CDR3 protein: CATQQGALKNIQYF. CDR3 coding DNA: TGTGCCACACAACAGGGGGCGCTTAAAAACATTCAGTACTTC.

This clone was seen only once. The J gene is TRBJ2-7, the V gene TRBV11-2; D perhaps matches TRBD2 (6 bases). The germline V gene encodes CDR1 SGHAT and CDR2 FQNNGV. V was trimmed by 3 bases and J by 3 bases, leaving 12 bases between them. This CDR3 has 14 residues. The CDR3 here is CASSLEGSIYEQYF. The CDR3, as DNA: TGTGCCAGCAGCTTGGAGGGGAGCATCTACGAGCAGTACTTC.

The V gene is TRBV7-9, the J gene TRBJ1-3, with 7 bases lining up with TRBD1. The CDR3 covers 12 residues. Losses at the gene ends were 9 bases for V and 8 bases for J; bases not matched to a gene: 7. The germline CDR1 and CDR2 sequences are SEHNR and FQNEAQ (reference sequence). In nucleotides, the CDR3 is TGTGCCAGTCAAGGGGGCGATGACACCATATATTTT. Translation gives CASQGGDDTIYF.

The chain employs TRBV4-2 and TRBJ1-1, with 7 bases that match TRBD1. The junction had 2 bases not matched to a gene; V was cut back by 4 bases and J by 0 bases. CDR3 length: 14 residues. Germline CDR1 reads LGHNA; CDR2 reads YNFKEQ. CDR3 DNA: TGTGCCAGCAGCCGGGGACAGATGAACACTGAAGCTTTCTTT. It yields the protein CASSRGQMNTEAFF.

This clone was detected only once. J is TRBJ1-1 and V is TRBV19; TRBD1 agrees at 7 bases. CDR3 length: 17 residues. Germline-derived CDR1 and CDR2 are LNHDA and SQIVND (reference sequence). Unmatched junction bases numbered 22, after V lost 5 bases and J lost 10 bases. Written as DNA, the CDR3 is TGTGCCAGTAGTCCCCGACAGGGATCGAAAGGGTGGCGCGCAGCTTTCTTT. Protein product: CASSPRQGSKGWRAAFF.

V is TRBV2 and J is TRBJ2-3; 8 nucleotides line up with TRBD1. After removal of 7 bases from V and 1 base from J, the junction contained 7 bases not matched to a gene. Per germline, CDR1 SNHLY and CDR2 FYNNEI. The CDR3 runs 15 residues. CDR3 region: CASTTQGAGTDTQYF. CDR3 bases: TGTGCCAGCACCACCCAGGGGGCGGGCACAGATACGCAGTATTTT.

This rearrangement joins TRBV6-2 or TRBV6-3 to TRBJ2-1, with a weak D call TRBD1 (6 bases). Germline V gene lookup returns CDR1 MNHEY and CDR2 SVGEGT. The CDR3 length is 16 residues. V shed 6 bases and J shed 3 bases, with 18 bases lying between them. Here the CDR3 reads CASSSPGARGYNEQFF. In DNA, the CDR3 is TGTGCCAGCAGCTCACCAGGGGCGAGAGGCTACAATGAGCAGTTCTTC.

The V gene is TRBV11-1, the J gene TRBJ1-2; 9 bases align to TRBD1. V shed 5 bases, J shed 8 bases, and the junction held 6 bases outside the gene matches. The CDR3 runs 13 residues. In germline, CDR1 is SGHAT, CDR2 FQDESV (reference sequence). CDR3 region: CASSDGTGFGYTF. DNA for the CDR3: TGTGCCAGCAGCGACGGGACAGGGTTCGGCTACACCTTC.

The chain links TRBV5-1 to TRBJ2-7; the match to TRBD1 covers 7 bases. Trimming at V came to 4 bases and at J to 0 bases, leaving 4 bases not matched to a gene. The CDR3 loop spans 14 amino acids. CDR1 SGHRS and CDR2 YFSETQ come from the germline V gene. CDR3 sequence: CASSQTGSSYEQYF. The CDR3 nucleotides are TGCGCCAGCAGCCAGACAGGGAGCTCCTACGAGCAGTACTTC. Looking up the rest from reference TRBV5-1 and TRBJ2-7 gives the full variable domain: KAGVTQTPRYLIKTRGQQVTLSCSPISGHRSVSWYQQTPGQGLQFLFEYFSETQRNKGNFPGRFSGRQFSNSRSEMNVSTLELGDSALYLCASSQTGSSYEQYFGPGTRLTVT.

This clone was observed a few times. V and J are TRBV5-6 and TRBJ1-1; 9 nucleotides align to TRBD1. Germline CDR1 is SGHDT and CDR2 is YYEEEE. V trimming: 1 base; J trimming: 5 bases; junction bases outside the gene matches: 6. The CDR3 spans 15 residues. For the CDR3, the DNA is TGTGCCAGCAGCTTGCGGGGACAGGGAAGGACTGAAGCTTTCTTT. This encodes CASSLRGQGRTEAFF.

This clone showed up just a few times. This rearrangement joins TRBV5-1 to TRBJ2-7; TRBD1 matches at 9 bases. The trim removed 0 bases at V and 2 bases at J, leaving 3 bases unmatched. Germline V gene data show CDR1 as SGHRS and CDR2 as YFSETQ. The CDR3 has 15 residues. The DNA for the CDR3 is TGCGCCAGCAGCTTGGTGGGGACAGGGACCTACGAGCAGTACTTC. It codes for CASSLVGTGTYEQYF.

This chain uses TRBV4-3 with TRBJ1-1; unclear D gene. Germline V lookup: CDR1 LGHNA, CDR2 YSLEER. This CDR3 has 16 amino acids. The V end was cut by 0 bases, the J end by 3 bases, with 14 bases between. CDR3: CASSQDLRPEDTEAFF. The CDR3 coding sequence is TGCGCCAGCAGCCAAGATCTCCGGCCAGAGGACACTGAAGCTTTCTTT.

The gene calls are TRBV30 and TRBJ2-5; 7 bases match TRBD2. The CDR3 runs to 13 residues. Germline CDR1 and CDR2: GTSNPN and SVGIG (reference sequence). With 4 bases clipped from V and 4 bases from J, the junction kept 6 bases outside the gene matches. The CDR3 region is CAWTSGGGETQYF. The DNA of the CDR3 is TGTGCCTGGACCTCGGGAGGCGGAGAGACCCAGTACTTC. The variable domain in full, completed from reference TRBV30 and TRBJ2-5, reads SQTIHQWPATLVQPVGSPLSLECTVEGTSNPNLYWYRQAAGRGLQLLFYSVGIGQISSEVPQNLSASRPQDRQFILSSKKLLLSDSGFYLCAWTSGGGETQYFGPGTRLLVL.

The CDR3 DNA sequence: TGTGCCAGCAGGACTTTGAATGAGCAGTTCTTC. Translated: CASRTLNEQFF. The V and J genes are TRBV28 and TRBJ2-1; D is undetermined. There are 11 residues in the CDR3. Trimming stripped 6 bases from V and 7 bases from J, with 7 bases between. Looked up from germline, CDR1 is MDHEN and CDR2 is SYDVKM.

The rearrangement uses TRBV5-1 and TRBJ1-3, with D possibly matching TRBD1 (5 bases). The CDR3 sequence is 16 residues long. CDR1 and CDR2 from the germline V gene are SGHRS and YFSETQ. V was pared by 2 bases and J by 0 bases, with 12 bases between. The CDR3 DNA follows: TGCGCCAGCAGCTTCGGCGGGGGGAGCTCTGGAAACACCATATATTTT. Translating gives CASSFGGGSSGNTIYF.

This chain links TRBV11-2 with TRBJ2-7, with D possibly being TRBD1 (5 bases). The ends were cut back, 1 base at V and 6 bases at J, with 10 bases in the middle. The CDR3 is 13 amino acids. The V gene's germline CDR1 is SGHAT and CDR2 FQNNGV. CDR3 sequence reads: CASSLVRGGEQYF. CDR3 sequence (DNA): TGTGCCAGCAGCTTAGTAAGGGGCGGCGAGCAGTACTTC.

The CDR3 bases are TGCGCCAGCCGGACAAAAAGCGGGAACGATTACAATGAGCAGTTCTTC. Its translation is CASRTKSGNDYNEQFF. This sequence joins TRBV5-1 and TRBJ2-1, with 7 bases matching TRBD2. Germline-derived CDR1 and CDR2 are SGHRS and YFSETQ. Germline trimming cut 7 bases from V and 4 bases from J; bases unmatched to any gene: 14. CDR3 length: 16 residues.

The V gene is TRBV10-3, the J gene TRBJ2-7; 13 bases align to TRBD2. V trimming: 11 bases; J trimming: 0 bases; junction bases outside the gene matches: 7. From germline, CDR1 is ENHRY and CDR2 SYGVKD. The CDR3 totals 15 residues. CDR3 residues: CAGRLAGGSSYEQYF. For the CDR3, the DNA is TGTGCCGGGAGACTAGCGGGAGGCAGCTCCTACGAGCAGTACTTC.

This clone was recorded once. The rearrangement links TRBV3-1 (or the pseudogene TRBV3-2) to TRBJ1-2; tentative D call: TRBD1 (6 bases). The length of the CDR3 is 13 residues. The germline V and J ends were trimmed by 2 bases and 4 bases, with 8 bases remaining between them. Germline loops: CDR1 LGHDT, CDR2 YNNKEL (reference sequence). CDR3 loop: CASSQPGVYGYTF. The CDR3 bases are TGTGCCAGCAGCCAACCAGGGGTCTATGGCTACACCTTC.

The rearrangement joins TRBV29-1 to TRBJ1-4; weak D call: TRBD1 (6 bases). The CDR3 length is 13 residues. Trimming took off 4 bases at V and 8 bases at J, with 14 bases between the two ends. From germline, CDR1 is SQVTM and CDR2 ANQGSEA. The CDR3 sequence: CSVVGGGLEKLFF. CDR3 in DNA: TGCAGCGTTGTAGGGGGGGGATTGGAAAAACTGTTTTTT.

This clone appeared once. CDR3 protein: CASSDETGPLNEQFF. The CDR3 nucleotides are TGTGCCAGTAGCGACGAGACAGGGCCTCTCAATGAGCAGTTCTTC. V gene TRBV19 combines with J gene TRBJ2-1; 7 bases match TRBD1. The germline gives CDR1 LNHDA, CDR2 SQIVND (reference sequence). The CDR3 contains 15 residues. V shed 6 bases and J 6 bases; nucleotides not matched to a gene: 11.

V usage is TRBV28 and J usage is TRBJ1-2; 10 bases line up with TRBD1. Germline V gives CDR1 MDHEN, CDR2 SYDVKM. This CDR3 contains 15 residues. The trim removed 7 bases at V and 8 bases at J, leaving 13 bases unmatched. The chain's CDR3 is CASTSHPGTGVGYTF. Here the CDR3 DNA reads TGTGCCAGCACCTCTCACCCCGGGACAGGGGTCGGCTACACCTTC.

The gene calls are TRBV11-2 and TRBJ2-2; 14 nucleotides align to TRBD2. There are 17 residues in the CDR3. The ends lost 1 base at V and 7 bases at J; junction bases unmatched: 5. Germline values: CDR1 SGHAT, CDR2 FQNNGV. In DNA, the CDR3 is TGTGCCAGCAGCTTAGGACTAGCGGGAGGGCCCGGCGGGGAGCTGTTTTTT. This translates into CASSLGLAGGPGGELFF.